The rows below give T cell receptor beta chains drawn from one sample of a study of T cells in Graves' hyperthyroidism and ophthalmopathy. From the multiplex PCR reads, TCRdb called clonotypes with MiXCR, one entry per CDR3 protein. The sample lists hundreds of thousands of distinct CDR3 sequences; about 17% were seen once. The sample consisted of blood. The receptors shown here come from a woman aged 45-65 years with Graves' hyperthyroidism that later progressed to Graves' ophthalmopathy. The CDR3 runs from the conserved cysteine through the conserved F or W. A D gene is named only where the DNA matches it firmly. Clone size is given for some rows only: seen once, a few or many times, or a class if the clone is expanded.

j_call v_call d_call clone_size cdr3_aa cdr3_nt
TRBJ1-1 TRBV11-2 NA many CASSLIGETEAFF TGTGCCAGCAGCTTAATCGGGGAAACTGAAGCTTTCTTT
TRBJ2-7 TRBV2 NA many CASSELDSSYEQYF TGTGCCAGCAGTGAACTGGACAGCTCCTACGAGCAGTACTTC
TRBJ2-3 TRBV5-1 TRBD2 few CASSLAWTSGGAGDTQYF TGCGCCAGCAGCTTGGCCTGGACTAGCGGGGGGGCGGGAGATACGCAGTATTTT
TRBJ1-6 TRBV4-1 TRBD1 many CASSRTGWSPLHF TGCGCCAGCAGCCGGACAGGTTGGTCACCCCTCCACTTT
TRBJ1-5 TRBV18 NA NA CASSSSGAAQPQHF TGTGCCAGCTCATCCTCAGGGGCGGCTCAGCCCCAGCATTTT
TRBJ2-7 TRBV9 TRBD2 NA CASSVEELAGVREQYF TGTGCCAGCAGCGTAGAAGAACTAGCGGGGGTTCGCGAGCAGTACTTC
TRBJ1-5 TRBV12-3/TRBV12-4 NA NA CASSFGQTYNQPQHF TGTGCCAGCAGTTTTGGGCAGACATACAATCAGCCCCAGCATTTT
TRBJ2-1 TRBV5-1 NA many CASSLAQGYNEQFF TGCGCCAGCAGCTTGGCACAGGGCTACAATGAGCAGTTCTTC
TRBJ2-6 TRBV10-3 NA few CAISDGSERTDVSGANVLTF TGTGCCATCAGTGATGGGAGTGAGAGGACAGACGTTTCTGGGGCCAACGTCCTGACTTTC
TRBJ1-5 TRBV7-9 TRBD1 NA CASSQGTGDSNQPQHF TGTGCCAGCAGTCAGGGGACAGGGGATAGCAATCAGCCCCAGCATTTT
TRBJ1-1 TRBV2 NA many CASSEWGLRGAEAFF TGTGCCAGCAGTGAATGGGGGCTGCGGGGCGCTGAAGCTTTCTTT
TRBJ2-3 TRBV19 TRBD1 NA CASSKGQGNPTDTQYF TGTGCCAGTAGTAAGGGACAGGGTAATCCCACAGATACGCAGTATTTT
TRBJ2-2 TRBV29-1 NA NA CSVEEGGGGELFF TGCAGCGTTGAAGAGGGGGGAGGCGGGGAGCTGTTTTTT
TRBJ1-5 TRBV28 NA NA CASSLIRGLDQPQHF TGTGCCAGCAGTTTAATTAGGGGCCTTGATCAGCCCCAGCATTTT
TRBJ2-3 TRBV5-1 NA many CASSFVSGRAVDTQYF TGCGCCAGCAGTTTCGTTAGCGGTCGGGCCGTGGATACGCAGTATTTT
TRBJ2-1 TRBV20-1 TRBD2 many CSAQRPSGGALYNEQFF TGCAGTGCTCAGAGACCTAGCGGGGGGGCCCTCTACAATGAGCAGTTCTTC
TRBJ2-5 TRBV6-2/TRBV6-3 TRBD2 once CASSGGARGLAQETQYF TGTGCCAGCAGTGGTGGGGCGAGGGGACTAGCGCAAGAGACCCAGTACTTC
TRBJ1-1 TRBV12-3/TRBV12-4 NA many CASSFESEAFF TGTGCCAGCAGTTTCGAGTCCGAAGCTTTCTTT
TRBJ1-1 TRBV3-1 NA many CASSPGVGSLRGTEAFF TGTGCCAGCAGCCCTGGGGTGGGGAGCCTTAGAGGGACTGAAGCTTTCTTT
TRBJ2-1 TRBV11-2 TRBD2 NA CASSLLVLAGVNEQFF TGTGCCAGCAGCTTATTAGTCCTAGCGGGGGTTAATGAGCAGTTCTTC
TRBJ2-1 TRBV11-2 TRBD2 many CASSLGLAYGQFF TGTGCCAGCAGCTTAGGACTAGCATACGGGCAGTTCTTC
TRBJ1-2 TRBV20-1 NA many CSARDGTDYGYTF TGCAGTGCTAGAGACGGGACGGATTATGGCTACACCTTC
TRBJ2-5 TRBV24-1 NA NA CATSDGLRETEYF TGTGCCACCAGTGATGGCCTCCGGGAGACCGAGTACTTC
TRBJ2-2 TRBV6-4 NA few CASSVGMNTGELFF TGTGCCAGCAGTGTAGGCATGAACACCGGGGAGCTGTTTTTT
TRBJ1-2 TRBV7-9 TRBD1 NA CASGPGQGFSGYTF TGTGCCAGCGGTCCGGGACAGGGGTTTTCTGGCTACACCTTC
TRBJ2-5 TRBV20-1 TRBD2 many CSARRSGGRQETQYF TGCAGTGCTAGAAGAAGCGGGGGACGCCAAGAGACCCAGTACTTC
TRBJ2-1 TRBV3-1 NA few CASSQETRQTSYNEQFF TGTGCCAGCAGCCAAGAAACGCGTCAGACCTCCTACAATGAGCAGTTCTTC
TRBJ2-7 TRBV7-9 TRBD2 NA CASSPSGTPYEQYF TGTGCCAGCAGCCCAAGCGGGACCCCCTACGAGCAGTACTTC
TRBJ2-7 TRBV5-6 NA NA CASSWGTRAYEQYF TGTGCCAGCAGCTGGGGTACTAGAGCCTACGAGCAGTACTTC
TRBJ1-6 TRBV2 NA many CASTEWGTKDSPLHF TGTGCCAGCACCGAATGGGGGACGAAGGATTCACCCCTCCACTTT
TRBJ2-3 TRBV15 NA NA CATSKLQGSVYTQYF TGTGCCACCAGCAAGCTTCAGGGTAGCGTCTATACGCAGTATTTT
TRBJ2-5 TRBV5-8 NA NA CASSLDHYSQETQYF TGTGCCAGCAGCTTGGATCACTACAGCCAAGAGACCCAGTACTTC
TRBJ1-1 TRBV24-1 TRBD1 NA CATRTGGNTEAFF TGTGCCACCAGGACAGGGGGGAACACTGAAGCTTTCTTT
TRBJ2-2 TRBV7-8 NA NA CASSPRTVANTGELFF TGTGCCAGCAGCCCGCGGACAGTTGCGAACACCGGGGAGCTGTTTTTT
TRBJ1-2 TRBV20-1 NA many CSAPNRLGGNYGYTF TGCAGTGCACCTAACCGGCTTGGGGGAAACTATGGCTACACCTTC
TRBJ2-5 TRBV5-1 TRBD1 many CASTDRGGGETQYF TGCGCCAGCACAGACAGGGGTGGCGGTGAGACCCAGTACTTC
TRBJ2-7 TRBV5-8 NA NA CASSQDRALRDEQYF TGTGCCAGCAGCCAAGACCGGGCCCTCCGCGACGAGCAGTACTTC
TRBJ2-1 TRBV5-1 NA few CASSLARGWSDEQFF TGCGCCAGCAGCTTGGCTAGGGGATGGTCCGATGAGCAGTTCTTC
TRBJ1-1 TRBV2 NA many CASSGLTRNTEAFF TGTGCCAGCAGTGGCCTAACAAGGAACACTGAAGCTTTCTTT
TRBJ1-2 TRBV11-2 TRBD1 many CASSRLGGDGYTF TGTGCCAGCAGCCGTTTAGGGGGCGATGGCTACACCTTC
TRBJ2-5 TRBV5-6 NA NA CASSLGARVSETQYF TGTGCCAGCAGCTTGGGCGCCAGGGTGAGCGAGACCCAGTACTTC